The rows below give T cell receptor beta chains drawn from one sample of a study of early T cells in non-severe SARS-CoV-2 infection. TCRdb independently ran MiXCR on the 5' RACE reads; one entry per CDR3 protein. The top ten clones hold around 9.9% of a sample with around 60,000 distinct CDR3 sequences, about an eighth of them seen once. The material sequenced was whole blood. These receptors all stem from an adult who was a healthcare worker with PCR-confirmed SARS-CoV-2 infection or an uninfected control (not recorded which). CDR3s include the opening cysteine and the closing phenylalanine or tryptophan. D genes are given only for firm matches. A row's size may be missing; if present it is once, few, many or a size class.

clone size,J gene,V gene,D gene,CDR3 DNA,CDR3 protein
few,TRBJ2-7,TRBV27,.,TGTGCCAGCAGGCCGACGGGGGTTATATACGAGCAGTACTTC,CASRPTGVIYEQYF
.,TRBJ2-4,TRBV2,.,TGTGCCAGCAGTGCAAACAGTTTAGCCAAAAACATTCAGTACTTC,CASSANSLAKNIQYF
.,TRBJ1-4,TRBV7-2,TRBD1,TGTGCCAGCAGCTTACGGCAGGGGGCGGAAAAACTGTTTTTT,CASSLRQGAEKLFF
many,TRBJ1-5,TRBV18,TRBD1,TGTGCCAGCTCACCACGGGACAGCCCCGTTGACAATCAGCCCCAGCATTTT,CASSPRDSPVDNQPQHF
.,TRBJ2-1,TRBV12-3/TRBV12-4,TRBD2,TGTGCCAGCAGGGGGGGACTAGCGGGAGACCATGAGCAGTTCTTC,CASRGGLAGDHEQFF
.,TRBJ1-4,TRBV6-6,.,TGTGCCAGCAGTTACGTCCAGGATCATAATGAAAAACTGTTTTTT,CASSYVQDHNEKLFF
few,TRBJ2-2,TRBV6-5,.,TGTGCCAGCAGTTACGGGAGAGCGGGTCGAACCGGGGAGCTGTTTTTT,CASSYGRAGRTGELFF
many,TRBJ1-1,TRBV4-1,.,TGCGCCAGCAGCCAAGATAGGCACCGAAACACTGAAGCTTTCTTT,CASSQDRHRNTEAFF
.,TRBJ2-7,TRBV28,TRBD1,TGTGCCAGCAGTTTTGACAGGGGGCCCTACGAGCAGTACTTC,CASSFDRGPYEQYF
many,TRBJ2-7,TRBV12-3/TRBV12-4,TRBD1,TGTGCCAGCAGGAAGATACAGGGGCCCACCTACGAGCAGTACTTC,CASRKIQGPTYEQYF
many,TRBJ2-1,TRBV20-1,TRBD2,TGCAGTGCTAGAGATACTAGCGGGAGACTCGATGAGCAGTTCTTC,CSARDTSGRLDEQFF
few,TRBJ1-5,TRBV6-6,TRBD1,TGTGCCAGCAGTTACGCCAGGACAGGGGCAGAACAGCCCCAGCATTTT,CASSYARTGAEQPQHF
few,TRBJ1-3,TRBV11-3,.,TGTGCCAGCAGCCTTCAAGGGCCCCGAAACACCATATATTTT,CASSLQGPRNTIYF
.,TRBJ2-1,TRBV7-2,TRBD2,TGTGCCAGCAGCCTAGGACTAGGCCCCACTGAGCAGTTCTTC,CASSLGLGPTEQFF
.,TRBJ2-1,TRBV27,TRBD2,TGTGCCAGCAGTGTAGCGGGCGCCCTTTACAATGAGCAGTTCTTC,CASSVAGALYNEQFF
.,TRBJ2-3,TRBV27,.,TGTGCCAGCCGCCAGACGGCCCTGAGCACAGATACGCAGTATTTT,CASRQTALSTDTQYF
few,TRBJ2-1,TRBV4-1,TRBD2,TGCGCCAGCAGCTTCCTAGCGGGAGAGGTTTATAATGAGCAGTTCTTC,CASSFLAGEVYNEQFF
.,TRBJ2-1,TRBV9,TRBD2,TGTGCCAGCAGCCCCATCCTTTCGACTAGCGGGAGGACCAGCTCCTACAATGAGCAGTTCTTC,CASSPILSTSGRTSSYNEQFF
many,TRBJ2-4,TRBV28,TRBD1,TGTGCCAGCAGCTTTCTCGGGACAGACAAGAACATTCAGTACTTC,CASSFLGTDKNIQYF
many,TRBJ2-2,TRBV7-2,TRBD2,TGTGCCAGCAGCTTAGGCGTAGCGGGAGGGAACACCGGGGAGCTGTTTTTT,CASSLGVAGGNTGELFF
many,TRBJ2-1,TRBV15,TRBD2,TGTGCCACCAGCAGATCCCTAGCGGGGGGTCTTGCTCAGAGCTCCTACAATGAGCAGTTCTTC,CATSRSLAGGLAQSSYNEQFF
.,TRBJ2-7,TRBV11-2,.,TGTGCCAGCTCACAATTGGGATGGGCGCGCGAGCAGTACTTC,CASSQLGWAREQYF
.,TRBJ2-7,TRBV10-3,.,TGTGCCATCAGTCCCTCGGGCGAGCAGTACTTC,CAISPSGEQYF
.,TRBJ2-5,TRBV3-1,TRBD2,TGTGCCAGCAGCCAGGGAGTAGCGGGGAAAGAGACCCAGTACTTC,CASSQGVAGKETQYF
few,TRBJ1-1,TRBV5-4,.,TGTGCCAGCAGCTCCAGACACTCGAACACTGAAGCTTTCTTT,CASSSRHSNTEAFF